Each of the 32 T cell receptor delta chains below was sequenced from the same sample in a study of gamma-delta chains in newborns, infants, children. TCRdb repeated clone calling on the reads with CATT. The repertoire holds a few thousand delta-chain clones, under 2.5% seen once, with almost 9.5% in the top ten. Sequenced material: blood. The source of these receptors is a child who was a newborn, infant or young child, either healthy, febrile or measles-vaccinated (not recorded which).

This clone was picked up a small number of times. One junction end does not reproduce the germline sequence, and a read error may be involved. This chain joins TRDV1 and TRDJ1; 12 bases are shared with TRDD3. The CDR3 contains 19 residues. Germline V lookup: CDR1 TSWWSYY, CDR2 QGS. The CDR3 spells CALREGYWGIHVRFDKLIF. As DNA, the CDR3 is TGTGCTCTTAGGGAAGGGTACTGGGGGATACATGTAAGGTTCGATAAACTCATCTTT.

Of note for this clone: This is likely an artifact of a read error, given a far larger clone one base away. This rearrangement joins TRDV2 to TRDJ3; TRDD3 matches at 9 bases. The trim removed 4 bases at V and 0 bases at J, leaving 3 bases unmatched. The CDR3 covers 17 residues. Per germline, CDR1 GEAIGNYY and CDR2 EKD. The CDR3 here is CACEYWGSSWDTRQMFF. The CDR3 DNA reads TGTGCCTGTGAATACTGGGGGAGCTCCTGGGACACCCGACAGATGTTTTTC.

This clone is categorized as medium-sized. This chain joins TRDV1 and TRDJ1, with D maybe TRDD2 (6 bases). CDR1 and CDR2 (germline): TSWWSYY, QGS. V was trimmed by 2 bases and J by 0 bases, leaving 16 bases between them. The CDR3 covers 17 residues. The CDR3 DNA follows: TGTGCTCTTGGGGAATCCTCCTACGTCTACTACACCGATAAACTCATCTTT. This codes for CALGESSYVYYTDKLIF.

This clone was detected only a few times. Being one base from a much bigger clone, this may be a read error. V usage is TRDV2 and J usage is TRDJ3, with 8 bases fitting TRDD3. This CDR3 contains 21 residues. V was pared by 5 bases and J by 0 bases, with 17 bases of the junction left unmatched. CDR1 GEAIGNYY and CDR2 EKD come from the germline V gene. Written as DNA, the CDR3 is TGTGCCTGTGTCTCCCATCGTGGTGGGGGATTCTCCTCCTGGGACACCCGACAGATGTTTTTC. Residues: CACVSHRGGGFSSWDTRQMFF.

The chain is built from TRDV1 and TRDJ3, with TRDD3 identical over 11 bases. The CDR3 loop spans 19 amino acids. With V trimmed by 3 bases and J by 0 bases, 4 bases remained unmatched. CDR1 is TSWWSYY, CDR2 QGS, per germline. CDR3 in DNA: TGTGCTCTTGGGGATCCTTGGGGGATACGCTCCTGGGACACCCGACAGATGTTTTTC. It specifies CALGDPWGIRSWDTRQMFF.

This clone was observed a handful of times. The chain is built from TRDV2 and TRDJ1; TRDD3 is a possible D gene (5 bases). This CDR3 contains 14 residues. Germline V gene data show CDR1 as GEAIGNYY and CDR2 as EKD. V gave up 0 bases and J gave up 3 bases, with 10 bases separating them. The DNA for the CDR3 is TGTGCCTGTGACACCGTGGGGTCACCCGATAAACTCATCTTT. This codes for CACDTVGSPDKLIF.

Remarks on this clone: A single base is all that separates this from a far larger clone, so a read error is likely. The same CDR3 arises from other DNA sequences in this sample as well. The V gene is TRDV2, the J gene TRDJ1; TRDD3 matches at 8 bases. The CDR3 runs to 14 residues. Per the germline V gene, CDR1 is GEAIGNYY and CDR2 is EKD. After removal of 7 bases from V and 0 bases from J, the junction contained 6 bases not matched to a gene. CDR3 loop: CACDLLGDTDKLIF. In nucleotides, the CDR3 is TGTGCCTGCGACTTACTGGGGGACACCGATAAACTCATCTTT.

The chain is built from TRDV2 and TRDJ3; 9 bases line up with TRDD3. Germline CDR1 GEAIGNYY, CDR2 EKD. J gave up 0 bases and V 0 bases, and 5 bases lay outside the gene matches. The CDR3 contains 19 residues. CDR3 loop: CACDTVMGDSSWDTRQMFF. The CDR3 nucleotides are TGTGCCTGTGACACCGTGATGGGGGATAGCTCCTGGGACACCCGACAGATGTTTTTC.

This clone was found a few times. With only one base between it and a far larger clone, this is likely a read error. Distinct nucleotide sequences in the sample also encode this CDR3. V gene TRDV2 combines with J gene TRDJ2, with TRDD3 matching 9 bases. V gave up 3 bases and J gave up 4 bases; unmatched junction bases: 2. Per the germline V gene, CDR1 is GEAIGNYY and CDR2 is EKD. This CDR3 is built from 14 residues. The CDR3 DNA reads as TGTGCCTGTGACTTACTGGGGGAGACAGCACAACTCTTCTTT. Translated, it gives CACDLLGETAQLFF.

The chain carries TRDV2 and TRDJ3; the match to TRDD3 covers 9 bases. The CDR3 contains 19 residues. Unmatched junction bases numbered 8, after V lost 3 bases and J lost 0 bases. The germline V gene has CDR1 GEAIGNYY and CDR2 EKD. The CDR3 DNA follows: TGTGCCTGTGACGCGACTGGGGGAACCCCCTCCTGGGACACCCGACAGATGTTTTTC. Amino acid sequence: CACDATGGTPSWDTRQMFF.

By share of the sample, this clone is medium-sized. Germline is not matched at one junction end, which may reflect a read error. V gene TRDV2 combines with J gene TRDJ3, with D possibly being TRDD3 (5 bases). The CDR3 has 17 residues. CDR1 and CDR2 (germline): GEAIGNYY, EKD. The DNA of the CDR3 is TGTGCCTGTGACAGGGAAGCTCAAGCCTGGGACACCCGACAGGTGTTTTTC. Its protein is CACDREAQAWDTRQVFF.

In regard to this clone: This probably arose from a read error, given a far larger clone one base away. The chain uses TRDV2 and TRDJ2, with TRDD3 matching 10 bases. This CDR3 spans 19 amino acids. The germline V gene encodes CDR1 GEAIGNYY and CDR2 EKD. The CDR3 here is CARDTVGRGIREATAQLFF. In DNA form, the CDR3 reads TGTGCCCGTGACACCGTAGGGAGGGGGATACGCGAAGCGACAGCACAACTCTTCTTT.

A note on this clone: This sequence is one base from a far larger clone and is likely a read error. The chain has TRAV29/DV5 and TRDJ2; 9 bases are a match to TRDD3. The CDR3 runs 15 residues. The V gene's germline CDR1 is NSMFDY and CDR2 ISSIKDK. In DNA, the CDR3 is TGTGCCTCCAACGACTCGGGGGATACTACAGCACAACTCTTCTTT. The encoded protein is CASNDSGDTTAQLFF.

This clone was counted only a few times. The chain carries TRDV2 and TRDJ3; the match to TRDD3 covers 10 bases. J lost 0 bases, V lost 3 bases, and 10 bases had no gene match. The CDR3 sequence is 20 residues long. Germline V CDR1 and CDR2: GEAIGNYY, EKD. The CDR3 sequence is CACDVLGDSWSSWDTRQMFF. The CDR3 coding sequence is TGTGCCTGTGACGTACTGGGGGATTCTTGGAGCTCCTGGGACACCCGACAGATGTTTTTC.

This clone is judged hyperexpanded (1% or more). Additional DNA sequences in this sample encode the identical CDR3. The chain couples TRDV2 to TRDJ3, with 7 bases lining up with TRDD3. V shed 3 bases, J shed 0 bases, and the junction held 1 base outside the gene matches. The length of the CDR3 is 16 residues. The germline CDR1 and CDR2 sequences are GEAIGNYY and EKD. CDR3 coding DNA: TGTGCCTGTGACTGGGGGAGCTCCTGGGACACCCGACAGATGTTTTTC. This gives the protein CACDWGSSWDTRQMFF.

The sample holds a few counts of this clone. It may be a read error: a sequence one base away is much more abundant. This chain joins TRDV2 and TRDJ3, with 8 bases lining up with TRDD3. Germline V gene data show CDR1 as GEAIGNYY and CDR2 as EKD. V trimming: 1 base; J trimming: 2 bases; junction bases outside the gene matches: 6. This CDR3 region has 18 residues. The CDR3 spells CACDTGWGSPWDTRQMFF. The CDR3 DNA follows: TGTGCCTGTGACACGGGCTGGGGGAGCCCCTGGGACACCCGACAGATGTTTTTC.

This clone has just a few counts. A much larger clone lies a single base off, so this may be a read error. CDR3 sequence reads: CACDRGYYTDKLIF. The DNA of the CDR3 is TGTGCCTGTGACAGGGGATACTACACCGATAAACTCATCTTT. J is TRDJ1 and V is TRDV2; 8 nucleotides align to TRDD3. With 2 bases clipped from V and 0 bases from J, the junction kept 1 base outside the gene matches. Germline CDR1 is GEAIGNYY and CDR2 is EKD. The CDR3 consists of 14 residues.

To note about this clone: This likely came from a read error, as a far larger clone is one base away. The same CDR3 arises from other DNA sequences in this sample as well. The chain is built from TRDV2 and TRDJ3; 10 bases agree with TRDD3. V trimming: 3 bases; J trimming: 0 bases; junction bases outside the gene matches: 4. This CDR3 region has 18 residues. Per germline, CDR1 GEAIGNYY and CDR2 EKD. CDR3 amino acids: CACDVLGDSSWDTRQMFF. CDR3 DNA: TGTGCCTGTGACGTTCTGGGGGATAGCTCCTGGGACACCCGACAGATGTTTTTC.

This clone was counted a few times. The chain has TRDV2 and TRDJ3; 9 bases are shared with TRDD3. Germline-derived CDR1 and CDR2 are GEAIGNYY and EKD. V was clipped by 0 bases and J by 3 bases; unmatched bases: 5. The CDR3 covers 18 residues. The CDR3 reads CACDTVLGEIWDTRQMFF. The CDR3 DNA is TGTGCCTGTGACACCGTACTGGGGGAGATCTGGGACACCCGACAGATGTTTTTC.

To note about this clone: This sequence is one base from a far larger clone and is likely a read error. V and J are TRDV2 and TRDJ1; 7 bases fit TRDD3. This CDR3 comprises 14 residues. Per germline, CDR1 GEAIGNYY and CDR2 EKD. In DNA, the CDR3 is TGTGCCTGTGACACCGTGGGGGACACCGATAAACCCATCTTT. It translates to CACDTVGDTDKPIF.

V gene TRDV3 combines with J gene TRDJ3, with 7 bases identical to TRDD3. Germline V CDR1 and CDR2: TVYSNPD, GDNSRS (reference sequence). The CDR3 is 17 residues long. The trim removed 0 bases at V and 0 bases at J, leaving 5 bases unmatched. The CDR3 sequence: CAFRGWGSSWDTRQMFF. The CDR3 bases are TGTGCCTTTAGAGGATGGGGGAGCTCCTGGGACACCCGACAGATGTTTTTC.

The chain combines TRDV2 with TRDJ2, with TRDD3 matching over 8 bases. Losses at the gene ends were 3 bases for V and 0 bases for J; bases not matched to a gene: 11. The germline CDR1 and CDR2 sequences are GEAIGNYY and EKD. The CDR3 has 18 residues. The CDR3, as DNA: TGTGCCTGTGACTCCGTACTGGGGGGCACTCCTTTGACAGCACAACTCTTCTTT. This sequence encodes CACDSVLGGTPLTAQLFF.

There are a few counts of this clone. The junction differs from germline at one of its ends, possibly a read error. V gene TRDV2 combines with J gene TRDJ3; perhaps D is TRDD2 or TRDD3 (5 bases each). The CDR3 sequence is 17 residues long. The germline V gene encodes CDR1 GEAIGNYY and CDR2 EKD. The CDR3 protein is CACDPFWISWDTRQTFF. CDR3 coding DNA: TGTGCCTGTGACCCCTTCTGGATCTCCTGGGACACCCGACAGACGTTTTTC.

Notes on this clone: Given a much more abundant clone one base away, this may be a read error. This same CDR3 is encoded by further DNA sequences in the sample. V and J are TRDV2 and TRDJ3, with TRDD3 identical over 13 bases. Germline CDR1 reads GEAIGNYY; CDR2 reads EKD. This CDR3 has 19 amino acids. The CDR3 protein is CACDTVLGDTSWDTRQMFF. DNA of the CDR3: TGTGCCTGCGACACCGTACTGGGGGATACGTCCTGGGACACCCGACAGATGTTTTTC.

This clone has more than one count but fewer than ten. The chain recombines TRDV2 with TRDJ2, with TRDD3 identical over 11 bases. V dropped 3 bases and J dropped 6; count of bases not matched to a gene: 8. The germline gives CDR1 GEAIGNYY, CDR2 EKD. The CDR3 is 16 amino acids. In DNA, the CDR3 is TGTGCCTGTGACCGTCTGGGGGATACACGAGCAGCACAACTCTTCTTT. Amino acid sequence: CACDRLGDTRAAQLFF.

Only a few counts were recorded for this clone. A far larger clone is one base from this, pointing to a likely read error. In the same sample, other DNA sequences code for this CDR3. V and J are TRDV2 and TRDJ3, with 11 bases fitting TRDD3. The CDR3 contains 18 residues. Germline assignment: CDR1 GEAIGNYY and CDR2 EKD. Here the CDR3 reads CACDVLGDSSRDTRQMFF. The CDR3 region has the DNA TGTGCCTGTGACGTACTGGGGGATAGCTCCCGGGACACCCGACAGATGTTTTTC.

This clone is labeled large. The sample carries other DNA sequences with the same CDR3. The V call is TRDV2, the J call TRDJ2; 10 bases map to TRDD3. The CDR3 covers 18 residues. The germline V gene has CDR1 GEAIGNYY and CDR2 EKD. V was pared by 0 bases and J by 0 bases, with 6 bases of the junction left unmatched. As DNA, the CDR3 is TGTGCCTGTGACACCGTACTGGGGGATTTCGCTTTGACAGCACAACTCTTCTTT. This gives the protein CACDTVLGDFALTAQLFF.

This clone turned up a few times. This may be a read error: a much more frequent sequence differs by one nucleotide. The same CDR3 is also encoded by other DNA sequences in this sample. The V and J genes are TRDV2 and TRDJ1, with TRDD3 as a possible D gene (6 bases). Trimming shortened V by 6 bases and J by 7 bases, and 26 bases separated the two germline ends. CDR1 and CDR2 (germline): GEAIGNYY, EKD. This CDR3 has 16 residues. The CDR3 sequence: CACQVRAPRGSGKLIF. Here the CDR3 DNA reads TGTGCCTGTCAGGTCCGCGCTCCTCGGGGATCGGGTAAACTCATCTTT.

This clone came up a few times. This chain connects TRDV3 to TRDJ3, with 11 bases matching TRDD3. The trim removed 4 bases at V and 1 base at J, leaving 24 bases unmatched. The CDR3 loop spans 23 amino acids. CDR1 TVYSNPD and CDR2 GDNSRS come from the germline V gene (reference sequence). The CDR3 sequence: CASQPSFHTVLGDRSWDTRQMFF. The CDR3 nucleotides read TGTGCCTCCCAACCTTCCTTCCACACCGTACTGGGGGATAGGTCCTGGGACACCCGACAGATGTTTTTC.

In the case of this clone: Germline and junction disagree at one end, which may indicate a read error. The chain uses TRDV2 and TRDJ2; perhaps TRDD3 as D (6 bases). CDR3 length equals 17 residues. The germline V gene has CDR1 GEAIGNYY and CDR2 EKD. CDR3 loop: CARDTVGGKALTAQLFF. CDR3 DNA: TGTGCCCGTGACACGGTTGGGGGTAAAGCTTTGACAGCACAACTCTTCTTT.

The table lists this clone with a few counts. This chain uses TRDV2 with TRDJ3; the match to TRDD3 covers 10 bases. V gave up 2 bases and J gave up 0 bases; unmatched junction bases: 6. This CDR3 spans 19 amino acids. Per germline, CDR1 GEAIGNYY and CDR2 EKD. The CDR3 reads CACDRVLGDRSWDTRQMFF. CDR3 DNA: TGTGCCTGTGACAGGGTACTGGGGGATCGCTCCTGGGACACCCGACAGATGTTTTTC.

Comment on this clone: A read error is likely here: a far larger clone is one base away. This specimen includes other DNA sequences encoding the same CDR3. The rearrangement uses TRDV2 and TRDJ3; 10 bases agree with TRDD3. The germline V gene encodes CDR1 GEAIGNYY and CDR2 EKD. The CDR3 is 18 residues long. The CDR3 coding sequence is TGCGCCTGTGACACCGCTGGGGGATACTCCTGGGACACCCGACAGATGTTTTTC. This encodes CACDTAGGYSWDTRQMFF.